This entry is about one TCR beta chain. Its antigen is not known. Every donor contributed at least one pre-ART and at least two post-ART PBMC samples. The record originates from a study of long-term antiretroviral therapy in people with HIV. Overall study results and limits: Clonotypes expanded prior to ART showed repertoire dominance at all sampled time points. Drawn between about 2004 and 2017, the blood was possibly obtained under older ART regimens. Post-ART, diversity grew, though it stayed under transplant donor control levels.

The assay used was immunoSEQ (version v3.0), run at survey level. The assay was immunoSEQ multiplex PCR, and TCRdb's table has in-frame clones only and misses some. The table lists 45,000 or so clones, roughly 96% of them singletons. From germline, CDR1 is SGHTS and CDR2 YDEGEE. The germline V and J ends were trimmed by 3 bases and 7 bases, with 22 bases remaining between them. This CDR3 region has 16 residues. The chain recombines TRBV5-8 with TRBJ1-1; D remains unclear. Sequencing was performed on unsorted PBMCs, taken 3.7 years after starting antiretroviral therapy. This sequence originates from a woman in her forties or fifties with HIV. CDR3 residues: CASSSSLQRSTSEAFF. In nucleotides, the CDR3 is TGTGCCAGCAGCTCTAGCCTACAACGGTCAACAAGTGAAGCTTTCTTT.